The 14 T cell receptor beta chains below were found in one sample sequenced in a study of cytomegalovirus exposure and HLA in healthy donors. Primers: 60 Vbeta forward and 13 Jbeta reverse. Some clones are missing from TCRdb's copy, which holds only in-frame ones; the method was immunoSEQ multiplex PCR. The sample lists around 110,000 clones; 65% to 75% were seen once. The sequencing input was PBMCs. The receptors shown here come from a female donor in good health and CMV-seronegative.

The chain carries TRBV7-9 and TRBJ2-6; weak D call: TRBD1 (5 bases). Germline values: CDR1 SEHNR, CDR2 FQNEAQ (reference sequence). Trimming took 2 bases from V and 1 from J, leaving 9 bases between them. CDR3 size: 16 residues. The CDR3 here is CASSLRGGSGANVLTF. Written as DNA, the CDR3 is TGTGCCAGCAGCTTAAGGGGTGGGTCTGGGGCCAACGTCCTGACTTTC.

The chain combines TRBV10-2 with TRBJ2-3, with 8 bases identical to TRBD1. With 3 bases clipped from V and 3 bases from J, the junction kept 2 bases outside the gene matches. CDR1 and CDR2 (germline): WSHSY, SAAADI. The CDR3 consists of 14 residues. CDR3 in DNA: TGCGCCAGCAGTGAACAGGGGGGAACAGATACGCAGTATTTT. It translates to CASSEQGGTDTQYF.

The sample holds a few counts of this clone. The V gene is TRBV5-1, the J gene TRBJ2-3; 7 nucleotides align to TRBD2. The ends lost 2 bases at V and 6 bases at J; junction bases unmatched: 6. This CDR3 has 14 residues. The germline CDR1 and CDR2 sequences are SGHRS and YFSETQ. CDR3 in DNA: TGCGCCAGCAGCTTTCAAAGCGGGACCGATACGCAGTATTTT. It is translated as CASSFQSGTDTQYF.

The genes are TRBV30 and TRBJ2-1, with D tentatively TRBD2 (6 bases). Between the trimmed V and J ends, which lost 2 bases and 6 bases, there was a span of 17 bases. Germline V gene lookup returns CDR1 GTSNPN and CDR2 SVGIG (reference sequence). The CDR3 extends over 15 amino acids. The CDR3 region is CAWSRTGALGNEQFF. The CDR3 bases are TGTGCCTGGAGTCGAACGGGAGCTTTGGGCAATGAGCAGTTCTTC.

The chain is built from TRBV6-6 and TRBJ2-2, with D possibly TRBD1 on 5 matching bases. Trimming stripped 8 bases from V and 4 bases from J, with 11 bases between. Germline V gives CDR1 MNHNY, CDR2 SVGAGI (reference sequence). The CDR3 contains 13 residues. The CDR3 DNA sequence: TGTGCCAGCCGAAGGGGCCCCACCGGGGAGCTGTTTTTT. Amino acids: CASRRGPTGELFF.

The rearrangement links TRBV5-1 to TRBJ2-2, with D maybe TRBD2 (5 bases). In germline, CDR1 is SGHRS, CDR2 YFSETQ. The CDR3 contains 15 residues. V shed 1 base and J shed 2 bases, with 9 bases lying between them. The CDR3 region is CASSLNSGNTGELFF. The CDR3 region has the DNA TGCGCCAGCAGCTTGAACAGCGGAAACACCGGGGAGCTGTTTTTT. Looking up the rest from reference TRBV5-1 and TRBJ2-2 gives the full variable domain: KAGVTQTPRYLIKTRGQQVTLSCSPISGHRSVSWYQQTPGQGLQFLFEYFSETQRNKGNFPGRFSGRQFSNSRSEMNVSTLELGDSALYLCASSLNSGNTGELFFGEGSRLTVL.

This clone was counted a few times. The V gene is TRBV7-9, the J gene TRBJ2-1; 9 positions agree with TRBD2. The CDR3 loop spans 14 amino acids. Germline V gene lookup returns CDR1 SEHNR and CDR2 FQNEAQ (reference sequence). Trimming removed 6 bases from V and 1 base from J; junction bases left unmatched: 1. CDR3 sequence reads: CASRTSGSYNEQFF. Written as DNA, the CDR3 is TGTGCCAGCAGGACTAGCGGTTCCTACAATGAGCAGTTCTTC.

J is TRBJ2-2 and V is TRBV9, with 11 positions matching TRBD1. In germline, CDR1 is SGDLS, CDR2 YYNGEE. Losses at the gene ends were 0 bases for V and 7 bases for J; bases not matched to a gene: 5. The CDR3 spans 16 residues. In nucleotides, the CDR3 is TGTGCCAGCAGCGTAGGGACAGGGGGCGCCGGCGGGGAGCTGTTTTTT. Amino acid sequence: CASSVGTGGAGGELFF.

The chain uses TRBV29-1 and TRBJ1-2; tentatively, D is TRBD1 (5 bases). With 7 bases removed from V and 7 bases from J, the gap between germline ends came to 22 bases. Looked up from germline, CDR1 is SQVTM and CDR2 is ANQGSEA. The CDR3 sequence is 14 residues long. CDR3 bases: TGCAGCGCCTCCCGAGGGGAGGTAGGAGGTGGCTACACCTTC. Translation: CSASRGEVGGGYTF.

This clone was detected a few times. V gene TRBV5-4 combines with J gene TRBJ1-1, with a weak D call TRBD1 (5 bases). Germline lookup yields CDR1 SGHNT and CDR2 YYREEE (reference sequence). Trimming cost V 4 bases and J 6 bases, with 13 bases left between them. This CDR3 region has 13 residues. CDR3 protein: CASSIQGLAEAFF. The CDR3 DNA is TGTGCCAGCAGCATCCAGGGCCTCGCTGAAGCTTTCTTT.

This clone appeared a single time. The CDR3 sequence: CASSRTGVWDEQFF. As DNA, the CDR3 is TGCGCCAGCAGCAGGACCGGGGTTTGGGATGAGCAGTTCTTC. The chain couples TRBV5-1 to TRBJ2-1, with D maybe TRBD2 (5 bases). This CDR3 contains 14 residues. Germline V gene lookup returns CDR1 SGHRS and CDR2 YFSETQ. Trimming pared 4 bases from V and 8 bases from J, leaving 16 bases between. Full variable domain (outside the CDR3, taken from reference TRBV5-1 and TRBJ2-1): KAGVTQTPRYLIKTRGQQVTLSCSPISGHRSVSWYQQTPGQGLQFLFEYFSETQRNKGNFPGRFSGRQFSNSRSEMNVSTLELGDSALYLCASSRTGVWDEQFFGPGTRLTVL.

The chain combines TRBV28 with TRBJ2-7, with 10 bases fitting TRBD2. V shed 3 bases, J shed 4 bases, and the junction held 9 bases outside the gene matches. In germline, CDR1 is MDHEN, CDR2 SYDVKM. The CDR3 has 16 amino acids. The CDR3 nucleotides read TGTGCCAGCAGTTTTCGGGCTAGCGGGAGTATATACGAGCAGTACTTC. This translates into CASSFRASGSIYEQYF.

The V gene is TRBV11-3, the J gene TRBJ2-3, with D possibly being TRBD2 (6 bases). Trimming cost V 6 bases and J 3 bases, with 13 bases left between them. CDR1 and CDR2 from the germline V gene are SGHNT and YENEEA. The CDR3 has 14 residues. The CDR3 DNA is TGTGCCAGCAGGGGAGGTGGCGAGACAGATACGCAGTATTTT. This codes for CASRGGGETDTQYF.

This clone was seen only a few times. The chain couples TRBV29-1 to TRBJ2-2, with a possible D match to TRBD1 (5 bases). Germline CDR1 reads SQVTM; CDR2 reads ANQGSEA. The CDR3 contains 13 residues. V was clipped by 4 bases and J by 3 bases, with 9 bases between them. The CDR3: CSVAGMDTGELFF. In nucleotides, the CDR3 is TGCAGCGTTGCAGGGATGGACACCGGGGAGCTGTTTTTT.